The entry that follows covers one T cell receptor (beta chain) sequence. CDR1 and CDR2 from the germline V gene are MDHEN and SYDVKM. Unmatched junction bases numbered 3, after V lost 8 bases and J lost 5 bases. The CDR3 spans 13 residues. The data originate from a study of OX40 agonist ivuxolimab in advanced cancers. Produced via immunoSEQ multiplex PCR; TCRdb's table is partial and in-frame only. The sample holds roughly 48,000 clones; roughly 81% are singletons and the top ten take more than 8.5%. This receptor was identified in an adult with an advanced solid tumor such as melanoma, head and neck, liver or kidney cancer. This material consisted of CD4+ or CD8+ T cells sorted from blood, taken in a trial of the OX40 agonist ivuxolimab. The chain employs TRBV28 and TRBJ2-1; 10 nucleotides align to TRBD2. CDR3 coding DNA: TGTGCCAGCGCTAGCGGGGGAAACAATGAGCAGTTCTTC. Amino acids: CASASGGNNEQFF. The full variable domain, in which reference TRBV28 and TRBJ2-1 provide the parts outside the CDR3, is DVKVTQSSRYLVKRTGEKVFLECVQDMDHENMFWYRQDPGLGLRLIYFSYDVKMKEKGDIPEGYSVSREKKERFSLILESASTNQTSMYLCASASGGNNEQFFGPGTRLTVL.